These 4 T cell receptor beta chains were sequenced from one sample in a study of blood T cell repertoires in COVID-19. Libraries were prepared by immunoSEQ multiplex PCR; TCRdb keeps only in-frame clonotypes and omits some of them. In the table there are over 150,000 clones, approximately 80% of which are singletons. Sequences were obtained from peripheral blood. The receptors were gathered from a woman older than 75 with acute or convalescent COVID-19.

This clone was recorded a few times. The genes are TRBV27 and TRBJ2-3; D perhaps matches TRBD1 (6 bases). Looked up from germline, CDR1 is MNHEY and CDR2 is SMNVEV (reference sequence). The V gene lost 2 bases and the J gene lost 0 bases, with 12 bases spanning the gap. There are 16 residues in the CDR3. The CDR3, as DNA: TGTGCCAGCAGTTTACAGAGGACAGCTAGCACAGATACGCAGTATTTT. This gives the protein CASSLQRTASTDTQYF.

V gene TRBV7-2 combines with J gene TRBJ1-5; 8 bases match TRBD1. Germline CDR1 reads SGHTA; CDR2 reads FQGNSA. The trim removed 5 bases at V and 6 bases at J, leaving 9 bases unmatched. This CDR3 has 15 residues. CDR3 region: CASSRWTGRSQPQHF. The CDR3, as DNA: TGTGCCAGCAGCCGGTGGACAGGGAGAAGTCAGCCCCAGCATTTT.

The rearrangement joins TRBV7-9 to TRBJ2-4; unclear D gene. V was pared by 2 bases and J by 0 bases, with 8 bases between. The germline gives CDR1 SEHNR, CDR2 FQNEAQ (reference sequence). This CDR3 is built from 15 residues. The CDR3 protein is CASSLSGEAKNIQYF. CDR3 sequence (DNA): TGTGCCAGCAGCTTATCCGGTGAAGCCAAAAACATTCAGTACTTC.

This clone appeared a single time. This chain connects TRBV6-1 to TRBJ1-2; 9 bases match TRBD1. J lost 4 bases, V lost 2 bases, and 5 bases had no gene match. CDR3 length equals 15 residues. CDR1 and CDR2 from the germline V gene are MNHNS and SASEGT. The CDR3: CASSERPGQGYGYTF. The CDR3 bases are TGTGCCAGCAGTGAAAGACCGGGACAGGGCTATGGCTACACCTTC.